The 21 T cell receptor beta chains in this list originate from one sample, sequenced in a study of blood T cell repertoires in COVID-19. The method was immunoSEQ multiplex PCR; TCRdb's version includes in-frame clones alone and lacks a portion of them. The data hold approximately 190,000 clones, with roughly 80% observed a single time. The sample was peripheral blood. The receptors here all came from a man between 60 and 70 years old with acute or convalescent COVID-19.

The chain carries TRBV7-9 and TRBJ2-4, with D perhaps matching TRBD2 (5 bases). The CDR3 has 12 amino acids. V was cut by 3 bases and J by 9 bases, with 9 bases left in between. Germline V lookup: CDR1 SEHNR, CDR2 FQNEAQ (reference sequence). CDR3 region: CASSFGEGIQYF. The CDR3, as DNA: TGTGCCAGCAGCTTTGGCGAGGGCATTCAGTACTTC.

The chain employs TRBV24-1 and TRBJ1-3, with D possibly TRBD1 on 6 matching bases. CDR1 and CDR2 (germline): KGHDR, SFDVKD. The CDR3 spans 15 residues. Trimming took off 4 bases at V and 2 bases at J, with 11 bases between the two ends. This CDR3 is CATSDSRGTGNTIYF. As DNA, the CDR3 is TGTGCCACCAGTGACTCAAGGGGGACTGGAAACACCATATATTTT.

This sequence joins TRBV10-2 and TRBJ2-2; 16 bases map to TRBD2. The J segment lost 4 bases and the V segment lost 3 bases, leaving 11 bases of the junction unmatched. This CDR3 region has 20 residues. CDR1 and CDR2 from the germline V gene are WSHSY and SAAADI. CDR3 DNA: TGCGCCAGCAGTGATATGGGACTAGCGGGAGGGCCCCGAAGCACCGGGGAGCTGTTTTTT. Translation: CASSDMGLAGGPRSTGELFF.

The chain links TRBV21-1 to TRBJ2-3; TRBD2 reflects the table's D call only, with no check against the DNA. TRBV21-1 is listed as a pseudogene. The CDR3 extends over 11 amino acids. The CDR3, as DNA: TGTGCCAGCAGCAAACTTGATACGCAGTATTTT. This gives the protein CASSKLDTQYF.

The chain carries TRBV27 and TRBJ1-1; D is unclear. CDR1 and CDR2 (germline): MNHEY, SMNVEV (reference sequence). CDR3 length: 12 amino acids. Trimming shortened V by 7 bases and J by 7 bases, and 13 bases separated the two germline ends. CDR3 sequence: CASTLPTGEAFF. The CDR3 bases are TGTGCCAGCACACTACCCACGGGTGAAGCTTTCTTT.

This clone has more than one count but fewer than ten. In DNA, the CDR3 is TGTGCCAGCAGTGAAGAAGGGGGCCTCACTGAAGCTTTCTTT. Amino acid sequence: CASSEEGGLTEAFF. The chain uses TRBV2 and TRBJ1-1, with 7 nucleotides matching TRBD1. Germline values: CDR1 SNHLY, CDR2 FYNNEI. After removal of 1 base from V and 4 bases from J, the junction contained 3 bases not matched to a gene. The CDR3 covers 14 residues.

The genes are TRBV6-6 and TRBJ2-3; D gene unclear. CDR1 and CDR2 from the germline V gene are MNHNY and SVGAGI (reference sequence). The length of the CDR3 is 16 residues. Deletions cut 3 bases from V and 3 bases from J, with 16 bases between. The CDR3, as DNA: TGTGCCAGCAGTTATTTCGACAAAGAAGGAACAGATACGCAGTATTTT. The encoded protein is CASSYFDKEGTDTQYF.

This clone was seen more than once but under ten times. V usage is TRBV25-1 and J usage is TRBJ1-6; 9 bases align to TRBD1. Losses at the gene ends were 6 bases for V and 7 bases for J; bases not matched to a gene: 10. The CDR3 is 16 residues long. Germline V gives CDR1 MGHDK, CDR2 SYGVNS. DNA for the CDR3: TGTGCCAGCAGCCTCTCGACAGGGGGTCGGAATTCACCCCTCCACTTT. Its protein product is CASSLSTGGRNSPLHF.

This rearrangement joins TRBV10-2 to TRBJ2-3; 9 bases fit TRBD2. CDR3 length: 14 residues. The J segment lost 4 bases and the V segment lost 7 bases, leaving 6 bases of the junction unmatched. The germline CDR1 and CDR2 sequences are WSHSY and SAAADI. The CDR3 bases are TGCGCCAGCACCGGGACTAGCATGGCAGATACGCAGTATTTT. It encodes CASTGTSMADTQYF.

This chain connects TRBV6-6 to TRBJ1-1, with 8 positions matching TRBD1. Unmatched junction bases numbered 4, after V lost 2 bases and J lost 2 bases. CDR1 and CDR2 from the germline V gene are MNHNY and SVGAGI (reference sequence). This CDR3 region has 15 residues. The CDR3 spells CASSYGQGTNTEAFF. In nucleotides, the CDR3 is TGTGCCAGCAGTTACGGACAGGGAACCAACACTGAAGCTTTCTTT.

J is TRBJ2-7 and V is TRBV4-2; TRBD2 matches at 14 bases. V shed 8 bases, J shed 5 bases, and the junction held 5 bases outside the gene matches. The CDR3 totals 14 residues. Germline values: CDR1 LGHNA, CDR2 YNFKEQ. The CDR3 DNA reads as TGTGCCAGCGGCCGGGGACTAGCGGGAGACGAGCAGTACTTC. Protein product: CASGRGLAGDEQYF.

This chain joins TRBV7-9 and TRBJ2-1; TRBD2 matches 7 bases. The CDR3 contains 13 residues. Germline-derived CDR1 and CDR2 are SEHNR and FQNEAQ (reference sequence). The V gene end was trimmed by 7 bases and the J gene end by 10 bases; junction bases not matched to a gene: 10. DNA for the CDR3: TGTGCCAGCACCAAAGAGGGGAGGGGAGAGCAGTTCTTC. Residues: CASTKEGRGEQFF.

Details on this clone: One junction end does not reproduce the germline sequence, and a read error may be involved. The chain joins TRBV7-7 to TRBJ2-2; TRBD2 matches at 8 bases. Germline V gives CDR1 SSHAT, CDR2 FNYEAQ (reference sequence). CDR3 length: 14 amino acids. The CDR3 nucleotides are TGTGCTAGCAGCCCGGGACTAGGAAACCGGGAGCTGTTTTTT. Encoded protein: CASSPGLGNRELFF. Together with reference TRBV7-7 and TRBJ2-2, the CDR3 gives the full variable domain: GAGVSQSPRYKVTKRGQDVTLRCDPISSHATLYWYQQALGQGPEFLTYFNYEAQPDKSGLPSDRFSAERPEGSISTLTIQRTEQRDSAMYRCASSPGLGNRELFFGEGSRLTVL.

V and J are TRBV6-6 and TRBJ2-7, with TRBD1 identical over 11 bases. Trimming cost V 8 bases and J 0 bases; bases outside gene matches: 3. CDR1 and CDR2 from the germline V gene are MNHNY and SVGAGI (reference sequence). The CDR3 is 14 residues long. The CDR3 DNA follows: TGTGCCAGCGGGGGACAGGGGGTCTCCTACGAGCAGTACTTC. It encodes CASGGQGVSYEQYF.

This chain uses TRBV7-9 with TRBJ2-1, with D unclear. Trimming took 5 bases from V and 6 from J, leaving 14 bases between them. The CDR3 contains 14 residues. In germline, CDR1 is SEHNR, CDR2 FQNEAQ (reference sequence). The CDR3: CASSDGSLINEQFF. CDR3 bases: TGTGCCAGCAGCGACGGGTCCTTAATCAATGAGCAGTTCTTC.

CDR3 in amino acids: CASTGGRFRAKAQHF. The CDR3 coding sequence is TGTGCCAGTACAGGGGGCAGGTTTAGGGCTAAGGCCCAGCATTTT. The chain is built from TRBV9 and TRBJ1-5, with 9 positions matching TRBD1. Germline assignment: CDR1 SGDLS and CDR2 YYNGEE. V trimming: 8 bases; J trimming: 11 bases; junction bases outside the gene matches: 17. This CDR3 is built from 15 residues.

The chain uses TRBV5-4 and TRBJ2-7; 9 positions agree with TRBD1. Germline V gene lookup returns CDR1 SGHNT and CDR2 YYREEE (reference sequence). Unmatched junction bases numbered 7, after V lost 4 bases and J lost 2 bases. The CDR3 has 15 residues. CDR3 nucleotide sequence: TGTGCCAGCAGCCCTCGGGGGACAGGGACCTACGAGCAGTACTTC. Its protein product is CASSPRGTGTYEQYF.

The chain has TRBV7-8 and TRBJ2-1; TRBD2 agrees at 12 bases. The CDR3 spans 16 residues. The ends lost 3 bases at V and 7 bases at J; junction bases unmatched: 7. Germline V lookup: CDR1 SGHVS, CDR2 FQNEAQ. The CDR3 loop is CASSFGLAGGDNEQFF. CDR3 DNA sequence: TGTGCCAGCAGCTTCGGGCTAGCGGGAGGGGATAATGAGCAGTTCTTC. The full variable domain, with the rest looked up from reference TRBV7-8 and TRBJ2-1, is GAGVSQSPRYKVAKRGQDVALRCDPISGHVSLFWYQQALGQGPEFLTYFQNEAQLDKSGLPSDRFFAERPEGSVSTLKIQRTQQEDSAVYLCASSFGLAGGDNEQFFGPGTRLTVL.

This clone was detected only a few times. The chain is built from TRBV5-8 and TRBJ2-5; D unclear. The CDR3 is 16 amino acids. Per germline, CDR1 SGHTS and CDR2 YDEGEE. V lost 1 base to trimming and J lost 5 bases, with 18 bases between them. The CDR3 region is CASSLTPDMYVETQYF. Here the CDR3 DNA reads TGTGCCAGCAGCTTGACCCCTGACATGTACGTGGAGACCCAGTACTTC.

The chain couples TRBV11-1 to TRBJ2-3, with 9 bases identical to TRBD2. The germline V gene encodes CDR1 SGHAT and CDR2 FQDESV (reference sequence). V was clipped by 1 base and J by 1 base; unmatched bases: 3. CDR3 length: 16 residues. The CDR3 protein is CASSLGASGGTDTQYF. The CDR3 nucleotides read TGTGCCAGCAGCTTAGGTGCTAGCGGGGGCACAGATACGCAGTATTTT.

The chain combines TRBV24-1 with TRBJ2-5; a weak D match, TRBD2 (6 bases). Trimming removed 2 bases from V and 2 bases from J, with 17 bases in between. Germline loops: CDR1 KGHDR, CDR2 SFDVKD. The CDR3 covers 17 residues. In DNA, the CDR3 is TGTGCCACCAGTGATTGGAGGGGCAGGGCGGAGCAAGAGACCCAGTACTTC. Encoded protein: CATSDWRGRAEQETQYF.